Listed here is a single T cell receptor (beta chain). Its target is not known. Amplification targeted TCR beta CDR3 regions from RNA transcripts. TCR CDR3 regions were first amplified by RT-PCR with HTBI primers. TCRdb used MiXCR to reprocess the multiplex PCR reads, holding one entry per CDR3 protein. The sample lists 480,000 or so distinct CDR3 sequences; about 45% were seen once. Trimming at V came to 5 bases and at J to 10 bases, leaving 8 bases not matched to a gene. CDR1 is SNHLY, CDR2 FYNNEI, per germline. The CDR3 has 15 residues. The sample comes from a study of T cells in Graves' hyperthyroidism and ophthalmopathy. Whole-study results and caveats: Ophthalmopathy and stable hyperthyroidism were told apart by a 13 V-J model.

The clonotype was recovered from an adult woman with Graves' disease, either hyperthyroidism or ophthalmopathy (not recorded which). V usage is TRBV2 and J usage is TRBJ1-6; 10 nucleotides line up with TRBD1. Sequenced: peripheral blood or thyroid tissue (not recorded which). CDR3 sequence: CASSSRDRGLSPLHF. As DNA, the CDR3 is TGTGCCAGCAGTTCCCGAGACAGGGGGCTCTCACCCCTCCACTTT.